Included here is one TCR beta chain sequence, with context. Libraries were prepared by immunoSEQ multiplex PCR; TCRdb keeps only in-frame clonotypes and omits some of them. The sample includes nearly 300,000 clones, approximately 89% seen only once; the top ten take under 3%. The data derive from a study of blood T cell repertoires in COVID-19. Looking at the study overall: Samples of COVID-19 (acute and convalescent) were obtained from the United States, Italy and Spain.

Participants were aged about 18 to 90 years, lived in some 23 US areas, and enrolled virtually. Which cohort a participant joined came from the clinical history participants gave. The V and J ends lost 7 bases and 3 bases respectively, with 11 bases between them. Germline V gene data show CDR1 as KGHDR and CDR2 as SFDVKD. The CDR3 is 14 residues long. This receptor was identified in a woman aged 50 to 60 who had been exposed to COVID-19. The specimen was PBMCs or T cells enriched from blood (not recorded which). V gene TRBV24-1 combines with J gene TRBJ2-2; TRBD1 might be the D (6 bases). The CDR3 nucleotides are TGTGCCACCAGACCCGCAGGGGACACCGGGGAGCTGTTTTTT. Residues: CATRPAGDTGELFF.